Given below is one TCR beta chain in context. Antigen: not known. Primers used in a second PCR of about 7 to 12 cycles were a sample-barcoded 5' primer and a J-beta primer mix. TCRdb re-analysed the 5' RACE reads in MiXCR, keeping a single row per CDR3 protein. The sample holds roughly 800,000 distinct CDR3 sequences, just under 25% seen once. The data belong to a study of blood T cells in healthy people across ages. The germline V gene has CDR1 MNHEY and CDR2 SVGEGT. Trimming at V came to 9 bases and at J to 5 bases, leaving 11 bases not matched to a gene. CDR3 size: 14 residues. General observations from the study: The unsorted PBMCs prevented any conclusive comparison of naive versus antigen-experienced cells.

These same records also appear under a second study, on T cells of mothers and their children. That publication notes: The effect of thymic selection on TCR recombination output is similar between related and unrelated pairs.

Sequencing input: blood. The V gene is TRBV6-2 or TRBV6-3, the J gene TRBJ2-7, with 9 bases that match TRBD1. This TCR derives from a boy younger than 18 in good health. CDR3 amino acids: CASQTRDREDEQYF. CDR3 in DNA: TGTGCCAGTCAAACGCGGGACAGGGAAGACGAGCAGTACTTC.